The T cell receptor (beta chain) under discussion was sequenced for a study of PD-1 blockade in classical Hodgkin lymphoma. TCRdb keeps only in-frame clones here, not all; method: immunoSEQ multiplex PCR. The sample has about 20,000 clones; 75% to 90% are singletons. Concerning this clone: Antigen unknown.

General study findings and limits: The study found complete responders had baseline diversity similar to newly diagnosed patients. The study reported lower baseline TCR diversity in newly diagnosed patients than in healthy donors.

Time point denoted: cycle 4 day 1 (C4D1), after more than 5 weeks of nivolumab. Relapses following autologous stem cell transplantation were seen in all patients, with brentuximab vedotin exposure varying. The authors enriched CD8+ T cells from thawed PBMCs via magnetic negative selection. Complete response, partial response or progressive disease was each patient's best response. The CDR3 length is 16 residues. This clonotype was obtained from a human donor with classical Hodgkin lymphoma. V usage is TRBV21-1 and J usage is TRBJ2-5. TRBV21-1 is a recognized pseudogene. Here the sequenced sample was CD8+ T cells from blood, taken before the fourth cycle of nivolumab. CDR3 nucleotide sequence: TGTGCCAGCAGCAAAACCCGGGACCCGAGGACGGAGACCCAGTACTTC. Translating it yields CASSKTRDPRTETQYF.